This TCR beta chain comes out of a study of T cell clones after liver transplantation. Study findings and constraints: Migration into the graft, not deletion, may explain lost graft donor-reactive T cells.

As regards this clone: Its antigen is as yet unknown.

Trimming removed 5 bases at V and 8 bases at J, with 15 bases between. CDR1 is SGHVS, CDR2 FNYEAQ, per germline. This CDR3 spans 13 amino acids. Data came from immunoSEQ multiplex PCR; TCRdb stores just in-frame clones and leaves some out. The top ten clones hold about a third of a sample with 15,000 to 20,000 clones, 80% of them seen once. Sample: CD8+ T cells from blood, taken less than 50 months after liver transplant. The TCR was taken from a human patient who received a liver transplant. Some T cells may be graft donor cells. The chain uses TRBV7-6 and TRBJ1-2; tentative D call: TRBD1 (5 bases). The CDR3 spells CASSPGTSGGYTF. Here the CDR3 DNA reads TGTGCCAGCAGCCCGGGGACCTCCGGGGGCTACACCTTC.